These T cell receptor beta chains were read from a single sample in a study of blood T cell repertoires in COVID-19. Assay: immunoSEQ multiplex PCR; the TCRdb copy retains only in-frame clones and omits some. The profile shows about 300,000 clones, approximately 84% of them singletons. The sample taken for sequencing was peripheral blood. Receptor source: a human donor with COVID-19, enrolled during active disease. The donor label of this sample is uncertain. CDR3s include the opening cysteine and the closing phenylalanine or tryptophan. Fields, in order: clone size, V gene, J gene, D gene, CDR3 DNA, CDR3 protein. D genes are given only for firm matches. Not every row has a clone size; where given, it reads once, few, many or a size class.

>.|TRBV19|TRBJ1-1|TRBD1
TGTGCCAGTAGTATCACCGGGACAGCATTTAACACTGAAGCTTTCTTT
CASSITGTAFNTEAFF
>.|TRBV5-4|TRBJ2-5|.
TGTGCCAGCAGCATCGAACCCCCCGGGGCCCAGTACTTC
CASSIEPPGAQYF
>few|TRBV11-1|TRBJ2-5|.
TGTGCCAGCAGCTTAGTGCAGGGATCGGGAGAGACCCAGTACTTC
CASSLVQGSGETQYF
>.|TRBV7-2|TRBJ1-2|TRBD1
TGTGCCAGCAGCTCGGAGGCAGGGGGCCTCTATGGCTACACCTTC
CASSSEAGGLYGYTF
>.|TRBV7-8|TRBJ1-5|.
TGTGCCAGCAGCACAGGGTCGGGCTATGGCAATCAGCCCCAGCATTTT
CASSTGSGYGNQPQHF
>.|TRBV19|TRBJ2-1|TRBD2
TGTGCCAGTAGTTCGGGGCGGGAGTCTGGAGGCTACAATGAGCAGTTCTTC
CASSSGRESGGYNEQFF
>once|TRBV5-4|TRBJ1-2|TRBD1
TGTGCCAGCAGCTTGGACGGGACAGGGGTCATCTATGGCTACACCTTC
CASSLDGTGVIYGYTF
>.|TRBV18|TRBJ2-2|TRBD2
TGTGCCAGCTCACCCGGGACTAGCGGGACTTTCGGGGAGCTGTTTTTT
CASSPGTSGTFGELFF
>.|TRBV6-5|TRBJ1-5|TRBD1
TGTGCCAGCAGTTACGGGACAGGGGGCAATCAGCCCCAGCATTTT
CASSYGTGGNQPQHF
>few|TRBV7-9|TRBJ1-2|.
TGTGCCAGCAGCGTTACAGTGACTGGCTACACCTTC
CASSVTVTGYTF
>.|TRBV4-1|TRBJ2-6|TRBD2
TGCGCCAGCAGCCCCCCAGCGGGGGATGGGGCCAACGTCCTGACTTTC
CASSPPAGDGANVLTF
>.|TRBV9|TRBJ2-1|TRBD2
TGTGCCAGCAGCACTAGCGGCTCCTACAATGAGCAGTTCTTC
CASSTSGSYNEQFF
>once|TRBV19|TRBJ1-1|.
TGTGCCAGTAGTATAGTCTACAGGGTTGAAACTGAAGCTTTCTTT
CASSIVYRVETEAFF
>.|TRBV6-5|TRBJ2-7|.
TGTGCCAGCAACCCCAGCAGGGCGGCCGAGCAGTACTTC
CASNPSRAAEQYF
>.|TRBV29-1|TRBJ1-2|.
TGCAGCGTTGAAGACAGGGGAGGCTACACCTTC
CSVEDRGGYTF
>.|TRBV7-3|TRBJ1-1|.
TGTGCCAGCAGCTTAACGCCGGACGGACGGGGAGCTTTCTTT
CASSLTPDGRGAFF
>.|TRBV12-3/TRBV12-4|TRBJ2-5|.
TGTGCCAGCAGCCAGAGGAGGGAGACCCAGTACTTC
CASSQRRETQYF
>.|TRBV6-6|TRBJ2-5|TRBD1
TGTGCCAGCAGTTACTCGGGGACAGGCCAAGAGACCCAGTACTTC
CASSYSGTGQETQYF
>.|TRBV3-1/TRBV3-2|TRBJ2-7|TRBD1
TGTGCCAGCAGCCGCCGGGACAGGGGGCTCTGGCAGTACTTC
CASSRRDRGLWQYF
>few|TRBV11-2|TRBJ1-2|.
TGTGCCAGCAGCTTCTCGACGGGTAACTATGGCTACACCTTC
CASSFSTGNYGYTF
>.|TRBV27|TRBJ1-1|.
TGTGCCAGCAGTCGGGGGGGCGAGCAAGCTTTCTTT
CASSRGGEQAFF
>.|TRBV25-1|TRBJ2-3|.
TGTGCCAGCACTGCGGTACTAGGCACAGATACGCAGTATTTT
CASTAVLGTDTQYF
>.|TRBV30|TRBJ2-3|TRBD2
TGTGCCTGGAGTCGAGCGGGAACCACAGATACGCAGTATTTT
CAWSRAGTTDTQYF
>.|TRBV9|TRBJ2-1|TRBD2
TGTGCCAGCAGCGTAGGGACTAGCGAGTTAGGAGAGCAGTTCTTC
CASSVGTSELGEQFF
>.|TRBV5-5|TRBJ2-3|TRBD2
TGTGCCAGCAGCTCCGGACCCTTCCCTAGCGGTAGCACAGATACGCAGTATTTT
CASSSGPFPSGSTDTQYF
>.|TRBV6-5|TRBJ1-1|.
TGTGCCAGCAGTTACACCCCCTCCCAGGGAACTGAAGCTTTCTTT
CASSYTPSQGTEAFF
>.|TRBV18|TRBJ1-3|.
TGTGCCAGCTCAGGTCAGCCTAGCCTTTCTGGAAACACCATATATTTT
CASSGQPSLSGNTIYF
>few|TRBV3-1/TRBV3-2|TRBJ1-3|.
TGTGCCAGCAGCCAAATTCCAGGTTCTGGAAACACCATATATTTT
CASSQIPGSGNTIYF
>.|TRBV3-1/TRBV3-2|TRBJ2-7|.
TGTGCCAGCAGCCAACTCCCGACTTCACCCTACGAGCAGTACTTC
CASSQLPTSPYEQYF
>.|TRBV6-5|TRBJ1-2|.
TGTGCCAGCATCGGGGGGTCCTTTGGCTACACCTTC
CASIGGSFGYTF
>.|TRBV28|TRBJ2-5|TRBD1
TGTGCCAGCAGTTCCCTAGGGACAGTCCAAGAGACCCAGTACTTC
CASSSLGTVQETQYF
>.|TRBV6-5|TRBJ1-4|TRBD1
TGTGCCAGCAGCCTAAGTGCGAACAGGGGTCTACTGTTTTTT
CASSLSANRGLLFF
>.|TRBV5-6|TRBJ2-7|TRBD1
TGTGCCAGCAGCTTGCGTGTAGGGGGCCAGCAGTACTTC
CASSLRVGGQQYF
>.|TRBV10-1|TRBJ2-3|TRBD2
TGCGCCAGCAGTGAGGCTAGCGGGAATGAGGTGGGGGGCACAGATACGCAGTATTTT
CASSEASGNEVGGTDTQYF
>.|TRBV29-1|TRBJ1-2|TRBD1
TGCAGCGTTGGGTGGGACAGGGGAGGTCGGACCTTC
CSVGWDRGGRTF
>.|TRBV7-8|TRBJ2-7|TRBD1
TGTGCCAGCAGCCCGCAGATGGGACAGCACTACGAGCAGTACTTC
CASSPQMGQHYEQYF